This T cell receptor (beta chain) comes out of a study of radiation and T cells in renal cell carcinoma (dated by TCRdb to 2020 to 2022). For the study in its entirety: TCR beta sequencing covered some 55 samples in total, comprising some 25 tumors and around 27 peripheral blood samples. Across all 55 or so samples, 4,016,671 unique CDR3 nucleotide sequences, encoding around 2.4 million unique CDR3 amino acid sequences, were identified. General findings and caveats noted by the study authors: Because only small tumor regions of about 0.94 g were available, intratumoral heterogeneity was not captured. The single-armed trial design could not address effects of radiation dose or scheduling on the TCR repertoire. TCR clonality was higher in irradiated tumors than in controls, as the top 100 clonotypes made up an average of about 54% of the repertoire in irradiated tumors compared with about 40% in nephrectomy-only tumors. Irradiated tumors contained more dominant CDR3 motifs, and these motifs occupied a larger share of the repertoire than in control tumors.

In regard to this clone: Its antigen is unknown. One base away there is no much larger clone; base qualities are not given.

Following the manufacturer's recommendations, the immunoSEQ kit was used to generate TCR beta libraries from genomic DNA. To prepare libraries, a first multiplex PCR with proprietary primers was run, followed by a second PCR that added unique barcodes, and a bead cleanup was done after each round. Each sample batch included a kit-provided positive control reaction and a negative control reaction. The final libraries underwent checking on an Agilent 4200 TapeStation D1000 ScreenTape, volumetric pooling, and quantification by qPCR. Sequencing ran on an Illumina NextSeq500 with a MidOutput 150-cycle cartridge, using 156 Read1 and 15 Index1 cycles with kit custom primers. The pooled library was loaded at about 0.98 pM, with an approximately 19% PhiX control spiked in. Turning to the authors' computational methods: Vendor-processed data were analyzed in R, with a clonotype defined as all T cells sharing the same CDR3 nucleotide sequence. In the clone abundance analyses, frequencies in each sample were normalized to that sample's 10,000 most abundant clones. Public T cell clones, averaging fewer than five per sample, were removed before analysis. Dominant motifs were analyzed with ImmunoMap using the PAM10 matrix, a gap penalty of 30, and a homology threshold of 0.3, and motifs with a cumulative frequency of at least 0.01 were considered dominant. This is the immuneACCESS table as TCRdb keeps it, with only in-frame sequences that have V and J called. A part of the clones is gone; compared with another copy, unresolved V genes explain less than half, and the rest is unexplained. V, J and clone size derive from that table, while D and trimming were established from the DNA sequence. For this sample there are about 24,000 clones; 58% appear just once. The top ten clones comprise roughly 22% of the sample.

The time point label of this sample denotes: tumor resected at nephrectomy. The sample's treatment or condition label, in plain terms: treatment-naive control, cytoreductive nephrectomy. For controls, tumors were taken from treatment-naive renal cell carcinoma patients who had cytoreductive nephrectomy with no radiation beforehand. Every patient had renal cell carcinoma of clear cell pathology. The control tumors sequenced for TCR were resected between about 2011 and 2014 from roughly twelve males and several females whose median age was around 60 years (range roughly 40 to 85). Tumor processing involved mechanical dissociation, digestion with collagenase/hyaluronidase at 37 degrees C, handling in gentleMACS C tubes, and storage in liquid nitrogen. The QIAamp DNA Blood Mini Kit (Qiagen) was used to prepare genomic DNA for TCR sequencing. The analyses included just those samples that passed every quality control check.

The clonotype comes from a man between 40 and 49 years old with renal cell carcinoma. The specimen was tumor tissue, collected from a patient whose treatment was nephrectomy without radiotherapy.

The CDR3 reads CASSYGWGTPNTEAFF. The bases are TGTGCCAGCAGTTACGGGTGGGGCACCCCGAACACTGAAGCTTTCTTT. Recombination connected TRBV6-6 to TRBJ1-1; D gene: possibly TRBD1, on 5 matching bases. The germline V gene (reference sequence) supplies CDR1 MNHNY and CDR2 SVGAGI. Measured from the cysteine to the phenylalanine, the CDR3 is 16 residues long. The CDR3 DNA has 48 bases and is translated from base 1. Relative to germline, V is 2 bases shorter and J is 1 base shorter, with 14 bases between their ends.